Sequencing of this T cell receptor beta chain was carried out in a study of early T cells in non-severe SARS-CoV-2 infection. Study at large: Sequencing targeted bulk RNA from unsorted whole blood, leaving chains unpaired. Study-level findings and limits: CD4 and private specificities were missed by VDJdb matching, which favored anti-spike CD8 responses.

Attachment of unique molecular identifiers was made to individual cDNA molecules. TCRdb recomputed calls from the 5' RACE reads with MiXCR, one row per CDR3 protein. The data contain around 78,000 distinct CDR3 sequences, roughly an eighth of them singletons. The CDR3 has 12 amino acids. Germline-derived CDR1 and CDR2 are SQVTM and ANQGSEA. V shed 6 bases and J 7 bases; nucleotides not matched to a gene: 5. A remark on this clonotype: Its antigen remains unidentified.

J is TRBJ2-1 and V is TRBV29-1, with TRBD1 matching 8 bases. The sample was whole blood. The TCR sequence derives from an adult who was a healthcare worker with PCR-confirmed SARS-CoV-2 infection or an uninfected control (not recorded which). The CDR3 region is CSVWTGRNEQFF. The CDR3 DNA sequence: TGCAGCGTCTGGACAGGGAGGAATGAGCAGTTCTTC.